The 10 T cell receptor beta chains given below trace back to one sample, sequenced in a study of CD8 T cells in Susac syndrome. cDNA came from roughly 0.5 to 1 ug RNA primed by random hexamers. TCRdb reprocessed the immunoSEQ multiplex PCR reads with MiXCR, giving one entry per CDR3 protein. The data hold 160,000 or so distinct CDR3 sequences, with 95% to 96% observed a single time. The specimen sequenced was CD8+ T cells from PBMCs. The receptor source for this set is a human donor with multiple sclerosis.

This chain links TRBV2 with TRBJ1-1, with TRBD1 identical over 9 bases. Germline CDR1 is SNHLY and CDR2 is FYNNEI. The V segment lost 4 bases and the J segment 7 bases; nucleotides outside the gene matches: 7. The CDR3 runs 14 residues. This CDR3 is CASSGGTGLIEAFF. The CDR3 DNA sequence: TGTGCCAGCAGTGGGGGGACAGGGCTAATTGAAGCTTTCTTT.

The V call is TRBV14, the J call TRBJ1-6, with D uncertain. V was clipped by 4 bases and J by 6 bases, with 13 bases between them. The CDR3 totals 15 residues. Germline V CDR1 and CDR2: SGHDN, FVKESK. The DNA for the CDR3 is TGTGCCAGCAGCCCTGCGGGGTTACCTAATTCACCCCTCCACTTT. This codes for CASSPAGLPNSPLHF. Combining the CDR3 with reference TRBV14 and TRBJ1-6 gives the whole variable domain EAGVTQFPSHSVIEKGQTVTLRCDPISGHDNLYWYRRVMGKEIKFLLHFVKESKQDESGMPNNRFLAERTGGTYSTLKVQPAELEDSGVYFCASSPAGLPNSPLHFGNGTRLTVT.

V and J are TRBV7-3 and TRBJ2-1; no clear D gene. Trimming stripped 5 bases from V and 8 bases from J, with 10 bases between. In germline, CDR1 is SGHTA, CDR2 FQGTGA. The CDR3 sequence is 12 residues long. The CDR3 region is CASSPMGDEQFF. As DNA, the CDR3 is TGTGCCAGCAGCCCCATGGGCGATGAGCAGTTCTTC.

The chain is built from TRBV6-5 and TRBJ2-2, with D unresolved. The CDR3 covers 14 residues. Trimming took off 2 bases at V and 7 bases at J, with 11 bases between the two ends. Looked up from germline, CDR1 is MNHEY and CDR2 is SVGAGI. CDR3 sequence (DNA): TGTGCCAGCAGTTACGAGACCTCGGGCGGGGAGCTGTTTTTT. Encoded protein: CASSYETSGGELFF.

V and J are TRBV13 and TRBJ2-7, with D tentatively TRBD1 (6 bases). The CDR3 contains 15 residues. V shed 4 bases and J shed 1 base, with 14 bases lying between them. Germline V gives CDR1 PRHDT, CDR2 FYEKMQ (reference sequence). This CDR3 is CASSSLDRDSYEQYF. CDR3 nucleotide sequence: TGTGCCAGCAGCTCGCTGGACAGAGATTCCTACGAGCAGTACTTC.

The chain uses TRBV12-3 or TRBV12-4 and TRBJ2-7; perhaps TRBD1 as D (5 bases). Trimming took 1 base from V and 3 from J, leaving 10 bases between them. The CDR3 runs to 14 residues. CDR3 protein: CASSLGVGDYEQYV. CDR3 DNA sequence: TGTGCCAGCAGTTTAGGGGTAGGGGACTACGAGCAGTACGTC.

The chain couples TRBV12-3 or TRBV12-4 to TRBJ1-5; perhaps TRBD1 as D (6 bases). The CDR3 spans 12 residues. The V end was cut by 5 bases, the J end by 11 bases, with 13 bases between. The CDR3 bases are TGTGCCAGCAGTCGGGGGCTCTGGGCCCAGCATTTT. Translating it yields CASSRGLWAQHF.

The chain carries TRBV4-2 and TRBJ2-7, with D unclear. Germline loops: CDR1 LGHNA, CDR2 YNFKEQ. V dropped 1 base and J dropped 2 bases, with 0 bases sitting between them. This CDR3 spans 11 amino acids. In DNA form, the CDR3 reads TGTGCCAGCAGCCAAGCCTACGAGCAGTACTTC. Protein product: CASSQAYEQYF.

The chain recombines TRBV29-1 with TRBJ2-2; D might be TRBD1 (5 bases). Trimming pared 6 bases from V and 2 bases from J, leaving 13 bases between. Germline V gene lookup returns CDR1 SQVTM and CDR2 ANQGSEA. The CDR3 sequence is 14 residues long. The DNA for the CDR3 is TGCAGCGTGCAACCGACAGTTAACACCGGGGAGCTGTTTTTT. Translated, it gives CSVQPTVNTGELFF.

The J gene is TRBJ2-3, the V gene TRBV27; D not resolved. V was clipped by 4 bases and J by 3 bases, with 11 bases between them. Per the germline V gene, CDR1 is MNHEY and CDR2 is SMNVEV (reference sequence). The CDR3 runs to 14 residues. The DNA for the CDR3 is TGTGCCAGCAGTTCCGGATTAGGGACAGATACGCAGTATTTT. Protein product: CASSSGLGTDTQYF.